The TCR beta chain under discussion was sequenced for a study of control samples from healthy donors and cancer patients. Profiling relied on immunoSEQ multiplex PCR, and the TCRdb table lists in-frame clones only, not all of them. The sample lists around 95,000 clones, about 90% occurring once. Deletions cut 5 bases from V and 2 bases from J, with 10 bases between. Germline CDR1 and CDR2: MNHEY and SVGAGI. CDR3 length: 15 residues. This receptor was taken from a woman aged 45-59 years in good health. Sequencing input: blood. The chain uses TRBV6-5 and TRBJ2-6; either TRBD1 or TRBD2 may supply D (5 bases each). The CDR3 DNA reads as TGTGCCAGCAGTACTGGGACGGCTGGGGCCAACGTCCTGACTTTC. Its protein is CASSTGTAGANVLTF.